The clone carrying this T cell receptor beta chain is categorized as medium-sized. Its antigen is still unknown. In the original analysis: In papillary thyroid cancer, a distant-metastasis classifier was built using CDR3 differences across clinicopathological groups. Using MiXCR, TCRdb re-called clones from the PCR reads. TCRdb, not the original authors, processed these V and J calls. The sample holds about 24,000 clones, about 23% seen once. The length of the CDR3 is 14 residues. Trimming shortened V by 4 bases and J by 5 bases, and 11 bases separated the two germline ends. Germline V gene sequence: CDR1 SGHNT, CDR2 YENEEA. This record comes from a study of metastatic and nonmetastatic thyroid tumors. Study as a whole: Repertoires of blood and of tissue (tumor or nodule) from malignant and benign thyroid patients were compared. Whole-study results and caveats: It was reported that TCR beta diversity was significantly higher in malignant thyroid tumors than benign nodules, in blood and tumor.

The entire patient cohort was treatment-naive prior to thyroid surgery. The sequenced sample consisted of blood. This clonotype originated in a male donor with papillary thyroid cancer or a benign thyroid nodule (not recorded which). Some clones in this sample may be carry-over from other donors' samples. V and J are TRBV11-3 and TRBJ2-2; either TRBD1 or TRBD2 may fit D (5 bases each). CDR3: CASSSLGTTGELFF. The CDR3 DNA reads TGTGCCAGCAGCTCCCTGGGGACGACCGGGGAGCTGTTTTTT.